This T cell receptor (beta chain) was documented in a study of T cells of healthy individuals. TCRdb itself ran the 5' RACE reads through MiXCR, one entry per CDR3 protein. The table shows about 82,000 distinct CDR3 sequences, with roughly 5% occurring only once. This clonotype appeared a few times. V shed 4 bases and J shed 0 bases, with 9 bases lying between them. The CDR3 has 14 residues. Germline CDR1 reads LNHDA; CDR2 reads SQIVND (reference sequence). This sequence originates from a female donor in good health. The chain couples TRBV19 to TRBJ1-1; possible D gene TRBD1, 6 bases. The CDR3 is CASSRDRLNTEAFF. CDR3 coding DNA: TGTGCCAGTAGTAGAGACAGGCTGAACACTGAAGCTTTCTTT. The complete variable domain, with remaining parts taken from reference TRBV19 and TRBJ1-1, reads DGGITQSPKYLFRKEGQNVTLSCEQNLNHDAMYWYRQDPGQGLRLIYYSQIVNDFQKGDIAEGYSVSREKKESFPLTVTSAQKNPTAFYLCASSRDRLNTEAFFGQGTRLTVV.